This TCR beta chain appears in the sequencing data of a study of cytomegalovirus exposure and HLA in healthy donors (dated by TCRdb to 2017 to 2019). Turning to the overall study: An earlier analysis of 587 of the donors reported approximately 260 Gb of sequence data and 90 million to 120 million unique TCR beta sequences obtained from roughly 180 million T cells. An early release that covered roughly 600 HLA-typed donors contained approximately 300 gigabases of sequencing data and tens of millions of unique TCR sequences. The genetic ancestry cluster associated with self-reported Caucasian donors included over 65% of the roughly 400 genotyped donors. The study was designed to test whether signatures of past pathogen exposure could be identified by cataloging public T cell receptors. The study profiled the T cell repertoires of around 700 subjects by immunosequencing and related them to cytomegalovirus serostatus. In addition to the first cohort of 666 subjects, a separate validation cohort of approximately 130 different subjects was used. To predict cytomegalovirus infection status, the study combined high-throughput TCR immunosequencing, statistical association of individual TCRs with disease status, and machine learning. A later analysis re-examined previously published TCR beta repertoires from hundreds of donors and added high-resolution HLA genotyping to investigate patterns of TCR occurrence. The later analysis used no new phenotypic data to find candidate immune exposures, relying instead on TCR beta sequences and their occurrence across donors. In an earlier analysis of roughly 540 of the donors, high-throughput TCR beta sequencing was used to judge whether each TCR beta V gene segment behaved as functional or pseudogenic. Donor age, sex, ethnicity and CMV serostatus were compiled together with the repertoire data. A later genetic analysis used genome-wide SNP genotypes for about 65% of the 666 donors, treating that subset as a discovery cohort. Every repertoire in the discovery cohort had been generated on one and the same sequencing platform. HLA typing included class I and class II loci at four-digit resolution. Typing coverage varied by locus: roughly 620-630 donors for A, B, C, DRB1 and DQB1; roughly 560 for DQA1; more than 600 for DPA1; roughly 450 for DPB1. Because of strong linkage in the cohort, four or five DR-DQ haplotypes were treated as single units for association and clustering. Among about 370 genotyped donors of the cohort, an average of around 250,000 unique TCR beta nucleotide sequences was sequenced per donor, of which approximately 18% were non-productive. Summary of the overall study and its limitations: The study gave a list of more than 150 TCR beta chains associated with cytomegalovirus. Three of the identified cytomegalovirus-associated TCR beta chains were confirmed in vitro to be specific for cytomegalovirus antigens. In a later analysis, HLA-associated TCR beta chains showed more clonal expansion and lower generation probabilities than non-associated chains that were equally common. A later analysis found that TCR association rates varied across HLA loci, with DRB1 alleles showing the most associated TCRs and HLA-C alleles the fewest. A later genetic analysis associated a missense DCLRE1C variant with V-gene and J-gene trimming of TCR beta chains, and an independent cohort replicated the association. In a later analysis, several top co-occurrence clusters were reported to appear linked to parvovirus B19, influenza, CMV and Epstein-Barr virus. The classifier was reported to diagnose cytomegalovirus status with high specificity and sensitivity in both the original and validation cohorts. Because some donors lacked HLA typing at each locus, the association tests relied only on the typed subset. In an earlier analysis of around 600 of the donors, most TCR beta V segments appeared in productive rearrangements about 87% or about 30% of the time, broadly matching IMGT annotations. Some IMGT-functional V segments, including TRBV6-2 and TRBV6-3, could not be distinguished by the 87-base-pair reads and were therefore excluded. The only immune exposure information available for the cohort was CMV serostatus. Most TCR sequences were seen in very few donors, while some public TCRs were found in many individuals. A further reported finding was that TCR beta sequences accurately predicted the HLA-A and HLA-B alleles for most subjects in the first cohort. When HLA alleles, especially DR and DQ, strongly co-occurred, attributing TCR associations to individual alleles was difficult. Most CMV-associated TCR beta chains appeared to be HLA-restricted in a later analysis, and the HLA associations seemed to be driven largely by CMV exposure. According to a later genetic analysis, donors in an Asian-associated ancestry cluster had fewer N-insertions in productive TCRs than the approximately 710-donor mean. Only TCR beta chains were sequenced in this cohort, and the absence of alpha or paired-chain data limited detectable features. The earlier analysis of fewer than 750 of the donors excluded some 15 rarely observed V segments, including chromosome 9 orphons, because counts were too low. A later analysis associated about 18,000 TCR beta sequences with specific HLA alleles at a false discovery rate of 0.05. Presence/absence analyses assumed roughly uniform sequencing depth across donors, an assumption that may not hold. A cluster of highly shared sequence variants was judged likely to be a technical artifact of the sequencing pipeline. Linkage disequilibrium might explain the correlated functional status among segregating V segments, but an unknown experimental factor could not be excluded. The authors suggested that the approach could potentially be generalized to other disease states and immunological phenotypes.

The cohort comprised 550 to 700 healthy bone marrow donors. Cohort members were all nominally healthy when sampled, although unrecorded immune exposures were likely present. The donor was CMV seronegative and was included in the group of around 320 seronegative cohort members. A peripheral blood sample was collected from each donor, and TCR beta sequencing was performed on peripheral blood mononuclear cells. Genomic DNA was extracted from the blood cell samples with the Qiagen DNeasy Blood Extraction Kit. The library was prepared using the immunoSEQ multiplex PCR assay. For the multiplex PCR, a mixture combining 60 forward primers for TCR Vbeta segments and 13 reverse primers for TCR Jbeta segments was used. The CDR3 region of rearranged TCR beta genes was amplified from genomic DNA by a multiplex PCR assay. The amplified TCR beta libraries were sequenced on the Illumina HiSeq System as 87-base-pair reads. The study's processing was this. A later analysis counted about 80 million unique TCR beta chains across the 550 to 800 repertoires, and 9 million to 14 million of these chains were shared by at least two donors. Raw reads were error-corrected and collapsed into unique sequences with a nearest-neighbor algorithm that merged closely related sequences to remove PCR and sequencing errors. CDR3 sequences were aligned to IMGT reference sequences to assign V, D and J gene segments. Each retained sequence needed at least a six-nucleotide match to both a V gene segment and a J gene segment. Rearrangements were classified as productive when the CDR3 lacked stop codons and remained in frame with V and J, and all other rearrangements were classified as non-productive. CDR3 was defined according to IMGT convention as the region running from the second conserved V-encoded cysteine to the conserved J-encoded phenylalanine. In an earlier analysis of around 640 of the donors, sequences lacking an unambiguous match to a single V gene segment were excluded. In an earlier analysis of 450 to 750 of the donors, a V segment was called functional when productive rearrangements were above 56.7%, and segregating when the standard deviation between donors exceeded 5%. A statistical classification framework was built to diagnose cytomegalovirus status from the catalog of TCR beta chain sequences. In a later analysis, V and J genes were assigned by comparing TCR nucleotide sequences against IMGT/GENE-DB human TR gene sequences. Using the TCRdist pipeline, a later analysis assigned CDR3 sequences along with most-parsimonious VDJ recombination scenarios. In a later analysis, each TCR beta chain was defined by its CDR3 amino acid sequence together with its V-gene family, and reads lacking a unique V-gene family were excluded. In a later analysis, fewer than 650 highly shared, low-generation-probability nucleotide sequences were removed to address suspected cross-contamination and a sequencing artifact. In a later analysis, a clonal expansion index was calculated for each public chain from normalized within-repertoire ranks of inferred template counts. Generation probabilities in a later analysis came from a VDJ recombination model fitted to out-of-frame rearrangements, and those results were checked against IGoR. In a later analysis, TCR-TCR, TCR-HLA and TCR-CMV co-occurrence was scored with hypergeometric tests, and a repertoire-size bias correction was applied to TCR pairs. In a later analysis, false discovery rates were estimated by permuting HLA or CMV assignments 20 times. A later analysis grouped co-occurring TCRs with DBSCAN, adding TCRdist sequence similarity when clustering within HLA-allele-positive subsets. Repertoires with fewer than 30,000 or more than 120,000 public chains, plus five repertoires with anomalous nucleotide sharing, were excluded from co-occurrence clustering. In TCRdb, the immuneACCESS table is reduced to in-frame sequences with V and J assigned. These tables do not hold every clone; where another copy was compared, an unresolved V gene accounts for under half, and the others remain unexplained. The DNA gave D and trimming, while V, J and clone size come from that table. Here the sample has 75,000 to 95,000 clones; roughly two thirds occur a single time. In total, the top ten clones hold roughly 6% of the sample.

Spanning cysteine to phenylalanine, the CDR3 consists of 15 amino acids. Left in the record is the CDR3 DNA by itself, 45 bases read in frame from the first base. Relative to germline, V is missing 3 bases and J is missing 1 base, with 1 base of the junction outside any gene match. CDR1 KGHSH and CDR2 LQKENI are derived from the germline V gene. As regards this clone: It lacks a known antigen. No qualities accompany the bases; no much larger clone lies one base away.

The sequence was obtained from a woman aged 25 to 45 in good health and CMV-seronegative. The chain joins TRBV18 to TRBJ2-2, with 8 bases in between that match TRBD2. Material: PBMCs. The nucleotides read TGTGCCAGCTCACCGAGCGGGAGGAACACCGGGGAGCTGTTTTTT. This sequence encodes CASSPSGRNTGELFF.